This T cell receptor beta chain stems from a study of T cell responses to AZD1222 COVID-19 vaccine. Study-wide points: A reported finding is that nearly half of spike-specific TCRs target unmutated variant regions. Repertoire collection took place solely once the T cell response had peaked. Regions 160-218 and 743-854 dominated among vaccine-associated CD4 TCRs spanning spike. The breadth and depth of Spike-specific TCRs increased once two AZD1222 doses had been given.

V was cut by 0 bases and J by 7 bases, with 7 bases left in between. Germline loops: CDR1 SGHRS, CDR2 YFSETQ. CDR3 length equals 12 residues. Worth noting for this clone: No antigen is known for it.

Here immunoSEQ multiplex PCR was the method, and the copy in TCRdb shows in-frame clones only, minus some. Among about 130,000 clones listed, around 90% were seen once. V and J are TRBV5-1 and TRBJ1-2; no firm D call. The sequencing used peripheral blood, collected 28 days after the second AZD1222 dose. The source of this sequence is an adult who received the AZD1222 COVID-19 vaccine. In DNA form, the CDR3 reads TGCGCCAGCAGCTTGGAAGGTTCTGGCTACACCTTC. Its protein product is CASSLEGSGYTF.